Each of the 29 T cell receptor beta chains below was sequenced from the same sample in a study of cytomegalovirus exposure and HLA in healthy donors. The PCR employed 60 Vbeta primers together with 13 Jbeta primers. The protocol was immunoSEQ multiplex PCR, while the TCRdb copy is restricted to in-frame clones and leaves out a portion. The sample contains over 85,000 clones, approximately 83% of which appear only once. The sample taken for sequencing was PBMCs. These receptors were obtained from a female donor in good health and CMV-seropositive.

This chain's CDR3 is CASSPSGQVANTEAFF. CDR3 bases: TGTGCCAGCAGCCCATCCGGACAGGTAGCGAACACTGAAGCTTTCTTT. This chain connects TRBV7-9 to TRBJ1-1, with 7 nucleotides matching TRBD1. CDR3 length equals 16 residues. The V gene end was trimmed by 5 bases and the J gene end by 1 base; junction bases not matched to a gene: 10. From germline, CDR1 is SEHNR and CDR2 FQNEAQ (reference sequence).

This chain connects TRBV15 to TRBJ1-5; 7 bases match TRBD1. V shed 3 bases and J 9 bases; nucleotides not matched to a gene: 11. Per germline, CDR1 LNHNV and CDR2 YYDKDF (reference sequence). CDR3 size: 15 residues. CDR3 in amino acids: CATSRGTANQWPQHF. CDR3 DNA: TGTGCCACCAGCAGGGGGACAGCTAACCAATGGCCCCAGCATTTT.

This clone showed up just a few times. The chain has TRBV30 and TRBJ2-2; D is unclear. The germline gives CDR1 GTSNPN, CDR2 SVGIG (reference sequence). This CDR3 contains 12 residues. The germline V and J ends were trimmed by 1 base and 6 bases, with 6 bases remaining between them. Here the CDR3 reads CAWSDNAGELFF. CDR3 in DNA: TGTGCCTGGAGTGACAACGCCGGGGAGCTGTTTTTT.

This clone was seen only once. The chain joins TRBV5-5 to TRBJ1-2; 7 bases map to TRBD1. Germline-derived CDR1 and CDR2 are SGHKS and YYEKEE (reference sequence). The CDR3 runs to 16 residues. The J segment lost 7 bases and the V segment lost 0 bases, leaving 12 bases of the junction unmatched. CDR3 sequence: CASSLVGGGGLGGYTF. CDR3 DNA sequence: TGTGCCAGCAGCTTGGTAGGGGGCGGAGGTCTTGGTGGCTACACCTTC.

CDR3 in amino acids: CASSAGGEVHEQYF. The CDR3 nucleotides are TGTGCCAGCAGCGCGGGAGGGGAGGTCCACGAGCAGTACTTC. The rearrangement links TRBV28 to TRBJ2-7, with 9 bases lining up with TRBD2. From germline, CDR1 is MDHEN and CDR2 SYDVKM. The length of the CDR3 is 14 residues. The junction had 8 bases not matched to a gene; V was cut back by 6 bases and J by 5 bases. Looking up the rest from reference TRBV28 and TRBJ2-7 gives the full variable domain: DVKVTQSSRYLVKRTGEKVFLECVQDMDHENMFWYRQDPGLGLRLIYFSYDVKMKEKGDIPEGYSVSREKKERFSLILESASTNQTSMYLCASSAGGEVHEQYFGPGTRLTVT.

This chain uses TRBV5-1 with TRBJ2-3; 7 bases fit TRBD1. Trimming removed 7 bases from V and 0 bases from J; junction bases left unmatched: 2. Looked up from germline, CDR1 is SGHRS and CDR2 is YFSETQ. This CDR3 region has 13 residues. The CDR3 region has the DNA TGCGCCAGCCGGGACAGTAGCACAGATACGCAGTATTTT. Translated: CASRDSSTDTQYF.

The chain combines TRBV6-5 with TRBJ1-6; D is unresolved. The germline gives CDR1 MNHEY, CDR2 SVGAGI. V was trimmed by 0 bases and J by 3 bases, leaving 9 bases between them. The CDR3 is 16 residues long. CDR3 sequence: CASSYSHRFYNSPLHF. The CDR3, as DNA: TGTGCCAGCAGTTACTCCCACAGATTCTATAATTCACCCCTCCACTTT.

CDR3 region: CASSQSSGGPLYSYEQYF. The CDR3 coding sequence is TGTGCCAGCAGCCAATCTAGCGGGGGACCACTCTACTCCTACGAGCAGTACTTC. The chain couples TRBV5-4 to TRBJ2-7, with 10 nucleotides matching TRBD2. Germline V gene data show CDR1 as SGHNT and CDR2 as YYREEE (reference sequence). The junction had 13 bases not matched to a gene; V was cut back by 4 bases and J by 0 bases. This CDR3 is built from 18 residues.

The gene calls are TRBV28 and TRBJ1-3; possibly TRBD1 for D (5 bases). Trimming left V 5 bases short and J 3 bases short, with 11 bases between. The CDR3 has 14 amino acids. From germline, CDR1 is MDHEN and CDR2 SYDVKM. CDR3 in amino acids: CASSLSRGGNTIYF. DNA of the CDR3: TGTGCCAGCAGTCTTTCTAGGGGTGGAAACACCATATATTTT.

This chain uses TRBV5-1 with TRBJ2-1; 8 nucleotides match TRBD1. V shed 6 bases, J shed 9 bases, and the junction held 8 bases outside the gene matches. Germline V gene lookup returns CDR1 SGHRS and CDR2 YFSETQ. CDR3 length equals 13 residues. The CDR3 nucleotides read TGCGCCAGCACAGGACAGGGTTATGGTGAGCAGTTCTTC. Encoded protein: CASTGQGYGEQFF.

The V gene is TRBV19, the J gene TRBJ1-1, with TRBD1 matching over 8 bases. Germline CDR1 reads LNHDA; CDR2 reads SQIVND (reference sequence). The CDR3 totals 13 residues. V shed 6 bases, J shed 3 bases, and the junction held 3 bases outside the gene matches. CDR3 sequence (DNA): TGTGCCAGTAGGGACAGGGAGTACACTGAAGCTTTCTTT. Translating gives CASRDREYTEAFF.

There are a few counts of this clone. The chain combines TRBV2 with TRBJ1-2, with 7 bases aligning to TRBD1. Germline values: CDR1 SNHLY, CDR2 FYNNEI. The CDR3 loop spans 13 amino acids. V lost 8 bases and J lost 5; bases outside the gene matches: 8. CDR3 residues: CASAWDSDYGYTF. In nucleotides, the CDR3 is TGTGCCAGCGCCTGGGACAGCGATTATGGCTACACCTTC.

The CDR3 DNA follows: TGTGCCACCAGCAGAACCGGAGGGTGGGTGATGAACACTGAAGCTTTCTTT. Translated, it gives CATSRTGGWVMNTEAFF. The rearrangement links TRBV15 to TRBJ1-1; D gene uncertain. V was cut by 2 bases and J by 0 bases, with 16 bases left in between. Germline lookup yields CDR1 LNHNV and CDR2 YYDKDF (reference sequence). The length of the CDR3 is 17 residues.

This clone was counted a few times. The chain carries TRBV2 and TRBJ1-6, with D possibly being TRBD1 (6 bases). CDR1 is SNHLY, CDR2 FYNNEI, per germline. The CDR3 is made up of 14 amino acids. The ends were cut back, 5 bases at V and 13 bases at J, with 18 bases in the middle. The CDR3 region has the DNA TGTGCCAGCAGTCCACAGGGATCAGGGGATCCCCTCCACTTT. Amino acid sequence: CASSPQGSGDPLHF.

The V gene is TRBV7-2, the J gene TRBJ2-1; a possible D gene is TRBD2 (6 bases). The CDR3 is 15 residues long. CDR1 is SGHTA, CDR2 FQGNSA, per germline. V lost 3 bases, J lost 6 bases, and 15 bases lay in between. The CDR3 reads CASSLPLAGLNEQFF. CDR3 coding DNA: TGTGCCAGCAGCTTGCCCCTGGCGGGGCTCAATGAGCAGTTCTTC.

The gene calls are TRBV27 and TRBJ1-2; 7 bases map to TRBD1. The germline V gene has CDR1 MNHEY and CDR2 SMNVEV (reference sequence). CDR3 length equals 15 residues. Losses at the gene ends were 4 bases for V and 2 bases for J; bases not matched to a gene: 7. In nucleotides, the CDR3 is TGTGCCAGCAGTTCCCCGGGACAGATAAACTATGGCTACACCTTC. This sequence encodes CASSSPGQINYGYTF.

V is TRBV2 and J is TRBJ1-1, with a possible D match to TRBD1 (6 bases). Germline V CDR1 and CDR2: SNHLY, FYNNEI. The CDR3 has 15 amino acids. Trimming cost V 5 bases and J 1 base, with 14 bases left between them. CDR3 coding DNA: TGTGCCAGCAGTCTGAACGGGGGGCAGAACACTGAAGCTTTCTTT. Its translation is CASSLNGGQNTEAFF.

Here the CDR3 reads CASSFRDTQYF. The CDR3 nucleotides read TGTGCCAGCAGCTTCCGAGATACGCAGTATTTT. The chain uses TRBV7-9 and TRBJ2-3; D uncertain. CDR1 is SEHNR, CDR2 FQNEAQ, per germline (reference sequence). CDR3 length equals 11 residues. Trimming left V 3 bases short and J 5 bases short, with 3 bases between.

V and J are TRBV25-1 and TRBJ2-5, with 7 bases fitting TRBD2. The trim removed 0 bases at V and 8 bases at J, leaving 9 bases unmatched. The CDR3 runs to 15 residues. In germline, CDR1 is MGHDK, CDR2 SYGVNS. In nucleotides, the CDR3 is TGTGCCAGCAGTGAATATGGGGGGGGTTTGGAAACCCAGTACTTC. This encodes CASSEYGGGLETQYF.

The CDR3, as DNA: TGCGCCAGCAGTGACGGGGTTCAACTCTCTGGCTACACCTTC. It specifies CASSDGVQLSGYTF. This chain connects TRBV10-2 to TRBJ1-2; no reliable D call. The CDR3 runs 14 residues. In germline, CDR1 is WSHSY, CDR2 SAAADI. V was pared by 3 bases and J by 7 bases, with 15 bases between.

The chain has TRBV5-1 and TRBJ1-1; D perhaps matches TRBD1 (5 bases). Between the trimmed V and J ends, which lost 2 bases and 4 bases, there was a span of 9 bases. Germline loops: CDR1 SGHRS, CDR2 YFSETQ. The CDR3 is 13 amino acids. CDR3 bases: TGCGCCAGCAGCTTAAGGGGAGGCACTGAAGCTTTCTTT. It encodes CASSLRGGTEAFF.

This chain connects TRBV28 to TRBJ2-1; 9 bases line up with TRBD1. There are 14 residues in the CDR3. V dropped 6 bases and J dropped 5; count of bases not matched to a gene: 5. Per germline, CDR1 MDHEN and CDR2 SYDVKM. The CDR3: CASRGTGRHNEQFF. The CDR3 DNA reads TGTGCCAGCAGGGGGACAGGGAGGCACAATGAGCAGTTCTTC.

There are a few counts of this clone. The V and J genes are TRBV13 and TRBJ2-2; TRBD2 matches at 7 bases. J gave up 0 bases and V 3 bases, and 4 bases lay outside the gene matches. There are 16 residues in the CDR3. The germline gives CDR1 PRHDT, CDR2 FYEKMQ (reference sequence). CDR3 sequence reads: CASSLGTTANTGELFF. DNA for the CDR3: TGTGCCAGCAGCTTGGGGACTACCGCGAACACCGGGGAGCTGTTTTTT.

The count of this clone is one. J is TRBJ2-7 and V is TRBV6-1; 8 positions agree with TRBD1. V was pared by 6 bases and J by 4 bases, with 11 bases of the junction left unmatched. Germline CDR1 and CDR2: MNHNS and SASEGT. The CDR3 has 15 residues. CDR3 sequence (DNA): TGTGCCAGCAGGGCCTCCGGACAGGGCCCGTACGAGCAGTACTTC. Translation: CASRASGQGPYEQYF.

The chain has TRBV4-1 and TRBJ2-7; no clear D gene. CDR1 is MGHRA, CDR2 YSYEKL, per germline. Trimming removed 1 base at V and 0 bases at J, with 13 bases between. The CDR3 is 16 amino acids. The CDR3 spells CASSQGVGGSSYEQYF. The CDR3 DNA follows: TGCGCCAGCAGCCAAGGGGTCGGCGGTAGCTCCTACGAGCAGTACTTC.

The count of this clone is one. The rearrangement uses TRBV7-9 and TRBJ2-1, with 9 bases matching TRBD1. J was trimmed by 3 bases and V by 4 bases; bases with no gene match: 7. This CDR3 is 16 amino acids long. CDR1 is SEHNR, CDR2 FQNEAQ, per germline (reference sequence). Here the CDR3 reads CASSSTGGVGYNEQFF. In nucleotides, the CDR3 is TGTGCCAGCAGCTCCACAGGGGGCGTGGGCTACAATGAGCAGTTCTTC.

V is TRBV5-1 and J is TRBJ2-3, with D perhaps TRBD2 (6 bases). Germline V gene sequence: CDR1 SGHRS, CDR2 YFSETQ. CDR3 length: 15 residues. Trimming stripped 0 bases from V and 8 bases from J, with 16 bases between. CDR3 DNA sequence: TGCGCCAGCAGCTTGGGCCGGACGGGCGGGGTTACGCAGTATTTT. It yields the protein CASSLGRTGGVTQYF.

The chain has TRBV10-2 and TRBJ1-4; D is possibly TRBD1 (6 bases). This CDR3 has 13 amino acids. From germline, CDR1 is WSHSY and CDR2 SAAADI. V lost 4 bases and J lost 8, with 11 bases in between. The CDR3 protein is CASSVGAREKLFF. Here the CDR3 DNA reads TGCGCCAGCAGTGTGGGGGCGCGAGAAAAACTGTTTTTT.

The rearrangement joins TRBV15 to TRBJ2-5; TRBD2 matches at 7 bases. The CDR3 covers 14 residues. The germline CDR1 and CDR2 sequences are LNHNV and YYDKDF (reference sequence). V lost 2 bases and J lost 4; bases outside the gene matches: 4. CDR3 loop: CATSRTTSAETQYF. The DNA of the CDR3 is TGTGCCACCAGCAGAACCACTAGCGCAGAGACCCAGTACTTC. Using reference TRBV15 and TRBJ2-5 for the parts outside the CDR3, the full variable domain is DAMVIQNPRYQVTQFGKPVTLSCSQTLNHNVMYWYQQKSSQAPKLLFHYYDKDFNNEADTPDNFQSRRPNTSFCFLDIRSPGLGDTAMYLCATSRTTSAETQYFGPGTRLLVL.